This TCR beta chain was recorded in a study of blood T cell repertoires in COVID-19 (TCRdb year 2020). In terms of the full investigation: Samples covering the acute and convalescent phases of COVID-19 were provided by collaborators in the United States, Italy and Spain. The material from the prospective study consisted of cDNA or gDNA derived from T cells, B-cell-depleted T cells, or PBMCs. Subjects who had been exposed to COVID-19, were actively infected with it, or had recovered from it provided the deeply sampled blood TCRbeta repertoires that made up the dataset. The repertoires were released in a freely available public database intended as a resource for research on the immune response to SARS-CoV-2. Samples came from the ongoing ImmuneRACE study (first 160 participants) plus 1,254 subjects from 6 global collaborators. The sample metadata nearly always contained a de-identified subject ID, COVID-19 status, age in years and sex. Where available, HLA class I and class II types were obtained from metadata supplied by the sample provider rather than from assay-based typing. Study-wide findings and limitations: Clinical and demographic metadata were provided uncurated, with the amount varying by source and participant.

Spanning cysteine to phenylalanine, the CDR3 consists of 15 amino acids. Only the CDR3 region is kept as DNA, spanning 45 bases read in frame from base 1. According to the germline V gene (reference sequence), CDR1 reads LNHDA and CDR2 reads SQIVND. V was cut back by 5 bases and J by 5 bases, leaving a gap of 19 bases between them. TCRbeta CDR3 regions were amplified from genomic DNA by means of the immunoSEQ Assay, a bias-controlled multiplex PCR. Per the source publication's procedure: Nucleated cell counts per sample were estimated from amplification of reference gene primers within the assay. To quantify the absolute abundance of each unique TCRbeta CDR3 rearrangement, sequence reads were collapsed and filtered. For each sample, productive Simpson clonality was calculated as the square root of Simpson's diversity index over productive rearrangements. Here the immuneACCESS table is served through TCRdb, limited to in-frame sequences with V and J called. Missing clones are a known gap in these copies; in checked studies unresolved V genes cover under half, and the rest lacks a known reason. The DNA was the basis for D and trimming; V, J and clone size are from that table. The sample data list around 130,000 clones, and more than 75% of these were observed just once. The top ten hold more than 2% of the sample.

Collaborating institutions collected whole blood in K2EDTA tubes following their own protocols. For TCRbeta analysis, collaborator samples were shipped as frozen whole blood, as isolated PBMCs, or as DNA extracted from either sample type. Note on this clone: Its antigen is not yet known. Qualities for individual bases were not recorded, and no much larger clone is one base off.

What was sequenced was peripheral blood. This receptor was identified in an older man with active COVID-19. This chain joins TRBV19 to TRBJ2-7; TRBD1 is a weak D gene call, 6 bases matching. The CDR3 protein: CASSPLGQGKNEQYF. The base sequence is TGTGCCAGTAGTCCCCTGGGACAAGGGAAGAACGAGCAGTACTTC.